The clone carrying this T cell receptor beta chain was detected only once. The CDR3 is 15 amino acids. Unmatched junction bases numbered 5, after V lost 4 bases and J lost 0 bases. Per germline, CDR1 SGHRS and CDR2 YFSETQ. The data belong to a study of T cell changes during pregnancy in multiple sclerosis. Sequencing used immunoSEQ multiplex PCR; TCRdb keeps in-frame clones, though not all of them. The data contain almost 50,000 clones, roughly 94% of them singletons. This TCR was sampled from a female donor with multiple sclerosis, enrolled in a pregnancy study. The rearrangement links TRBV5-1 to TRBJ2-7; 9 bases align to TRBD1. This material consisted of CD4+ T cells from peripheral blood mononuclear cells, taken in the third trimester of pregnancy. CDR3 DNA: TGCGCCAGCAGCAGGGGGACAGGGATCTCCTACGAGCAGTACTTC. This encodes CASSRGTGISYEQYF.